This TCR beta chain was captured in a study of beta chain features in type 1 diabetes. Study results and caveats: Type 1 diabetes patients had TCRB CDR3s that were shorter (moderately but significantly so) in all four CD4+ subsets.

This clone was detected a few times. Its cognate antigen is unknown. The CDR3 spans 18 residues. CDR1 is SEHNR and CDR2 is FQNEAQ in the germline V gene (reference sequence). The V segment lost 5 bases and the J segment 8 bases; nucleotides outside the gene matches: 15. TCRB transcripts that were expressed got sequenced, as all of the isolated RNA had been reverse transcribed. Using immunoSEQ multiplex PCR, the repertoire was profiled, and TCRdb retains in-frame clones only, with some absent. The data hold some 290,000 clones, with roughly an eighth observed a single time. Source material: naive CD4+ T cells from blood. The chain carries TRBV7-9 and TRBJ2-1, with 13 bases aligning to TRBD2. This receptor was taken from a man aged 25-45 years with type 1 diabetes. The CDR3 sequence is CASSEAWTSGGGRDEQFF. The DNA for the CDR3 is TGTGCCAGCAGCGAGGCATGGACTAGCGGGGGAGGGCGCGATGAGCAGTTCTTC.